Given below is one TCR beta chain in context. The V end lost 4 bases, the J end lost 11 bases, and 18 bases lay between the germline ends. The CDR3 has 13 amino acids. Germline CDR1 and CDR2: SGHAT and FQDESV (reference sequence). This sample is drawn from a study of blood T cell repertoires in COVID-19. TCRdb keeps only in-frame clones here, not all; method: immunoSEQ multiplex PCR. The table records over 350,000 clones, 88% of them present only once. Sequenced input: PBMCs or T cells enriched from blood (not recorded which). The TCR originated in a woman between 18 and 30 years old who had recovered from COVID-19. V usage is TRBV11-1 and J usage is TRBJ2-7, with a weak D call TRBD1 (6 bases). CDR3 DNA: TGTGCCAGCAGCTCTCGGACAGTGGGGGTTGAGTACTTC. It encodes CASSSRTVGVEYF. Full variable domain (rest looked up from reference TRBV11-1 and TRBJ2-7): EAEVAQSPRYKITEKSQAVAFWCDPISGHATLYWYRQILGQGPELLVQFQDESVVDDSQLPKDRFSAERLKGVDSTLKIQPAELGDSAMYLCASSSRTVGVEYFGPGTRLTVT.